This TCR beta chain stems from a study of cytomegalovirus exposure and HLA in healthy donors. Worth noting for this clone: What it binds is not known.

The CDR3 is made up of 20 amino acids. V was clipped by 8 bases and J by 0 bases, with 29 bases between them. Germline V CDR1 and CDR2: SGHVS, FNYEAQ. General observations from the study: Follow-up analysis later connected one missense variant in DCLRE1C with trimming of TCR beta V- and J-genes.

A multiplex PCR was run with 60 Vbeta primers and 13 Jbeta primers. Sequencing used immunoSEQ multiplex PCR; TCRdb keeps in-frame clones, though not all of them. The sample includes 120,000 to 150,000 clones, 79% of them seen just once. The chain joins TRBV7-6 to TRBJ1-5; TRBD1 might be the D (5 bases). The sample comprised PBMCs. This sequence originates from a man aged 18 to 29 in good health and CMV-seronegative. For the CDR3, the DNA is TGTGCCAGCTTCCCCCCAGTGGGGCCAAGGTTACCGAATAGCAATCAGCCCCAGCATTTT. Amino acid sequence: CASFPPVGPRLPNSNQPQHF. The full variable domain, with the rest looked up from reference TRBV7-6 and TRBJ1-5, is GAGVSQSPRYKVTKRGQDVALRCDPISGHVSLYWYRQALGQGPEFLTYFNYEAQQDKSGLPNDRFSAERPEGSISTLTIQRTEQRDSAMYRCASFPPVGPRLPNSNQPQHFGDGTRLSIL.